This T cell receptor beta chain was obtained from a study of T cell repertoires in cytomegalovirus infection. Study in general: Recently identified HLA-C-restricted CMV epitopes were used, and well-studied HLA-B-restricted CMV epitopes were used as well. A matching HLA type, together with CMV infection, was signaled by public TCR beta signatures. Study-wide findings and caveats: The response measured ex vivo was dominated by TCR beta clonotypes (HLA-C-restricted and CMV-specific).

TCRdb reprocessed the reads via MiXCR and lists one record per CDR3 protein. The profile shows over 250,000 distinct CDR3 sequences, approximately 22% of them singletons. CDR1 is MNHEY, CDR2 SVGAGI, per germline. Trimming removed 5 bases from V and 4 bases from J, with 22 bases in between. The CDR3 consists of 17 residues. A remark on this clonotype: Its antigen remains unidentified.

The source material was cultured PBMCs, sampled from culture after CMV antigen stimulation. The receptor comes from a human donor in good health (CMV status not recorded). Some clones in this sample may be carry-over from other donors' samples. The chain combines TRBV6-5 with TRBJ2-3; a weak D match, TRBD2 (6 bases). CDR3 DNA: TGTGCCAGCAGTCATCGATTTAGCGGCTTACCCCCAGATACGCAGTATTTT. Translating it yields CASSHRFSGLPPDTQYF.